The T cell receptor beta chain described here comes from a study of glioma-infiltrating T cells. Findings of the study overall: Non-neoplastic patients had below-expected tissue-blood divergence, while all gliomas exceeded expectation.

This clonotype was picked up a small number of times. Its target is unknown. Amplification of TCR alpha and beta CDR3 regions from RNA used iRepertoire nested multiplex PCR. From the multiplex PCR reads, TCRdb called clonotypes with MiXCR, one entry per CDR3 protein. The table has 150,000 to 200,000 distinct CDR3 sequences, around 40% seen once. V shed 3 bases, J shed 3 bases, and the junction held 8 bases outside the gene matches. Germline V gene lookup returns CDR1 MGHRA and CDR2 YSYEKL. CDR3 length equals 17 residues. This receptor was taken from a human donor with low-grade glioma or glioblastoma, undergoing nonglioma brain surgery, or in good health (not recorded which). The sample was glioma tissue, nonneoplastic brain tissue, or PBMCs (not recorded which). The chain uses TRBV4-1 and TRBJ2-2, with 9 nucleotides matching TRBD1. The CDR3 region has the DNA TGCGCCAGCAGCCAGTCCCGGGACAGGGAGGACACCGGGGAGCTGTTTTTT. It encodes CASSQSRDREDTGELFF.